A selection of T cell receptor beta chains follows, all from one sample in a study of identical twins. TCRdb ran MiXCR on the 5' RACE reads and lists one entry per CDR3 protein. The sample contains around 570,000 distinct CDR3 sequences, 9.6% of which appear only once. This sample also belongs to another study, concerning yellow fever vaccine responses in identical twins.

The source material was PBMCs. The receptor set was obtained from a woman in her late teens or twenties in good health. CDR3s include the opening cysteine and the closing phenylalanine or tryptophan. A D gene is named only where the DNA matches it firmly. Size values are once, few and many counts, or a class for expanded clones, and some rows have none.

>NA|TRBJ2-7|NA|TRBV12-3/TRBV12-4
TGTGCCAGCAGTCCCGGCGTGGCGGAGCAGTACTTC
CASSPGVAEQYF
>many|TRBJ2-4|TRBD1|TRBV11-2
TGTGCCAGCAGCTTAGGAGACAGGGGGTTACTAGCCAAAAACATTCAGTACTTC
CASSLGDRGLLAKNIQYF
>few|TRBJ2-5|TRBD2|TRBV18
TGTGCCAGCTCACCACCGACTAGCGAGGAGACCCAGTACTTC
CASSPPTSEETQYF
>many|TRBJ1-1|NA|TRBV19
TGTGCCAGTAGTATACGATGGCAGGGAAACACTGAAGCTTTCTTT
CASSIRWQGNTEAFF
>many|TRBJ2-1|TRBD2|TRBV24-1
TGTGCCACCAGTGATCCCGGGGGGAGCTCCTACAATGAGCAGTTCTTC
CATSDPGGSSYNEQFF
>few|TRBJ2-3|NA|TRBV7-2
TGTGCCAGCAGCCCCCACCTAAGAGGGGGGCCAGATACGCAGTATTTT
CASSPHLRGGPDTQYF
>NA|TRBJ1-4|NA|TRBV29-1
TGCAGCGTTCCCCTACCGATATCGGGGGGGGCGGAAAAACTGTTTTTT
CSVPLPISGGAEKLFF
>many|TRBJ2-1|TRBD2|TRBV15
TGTGCCACCAGCAGGGGACTAGCTCAGGGTAATGAGCAGTTCTTC
CATSRGLAQGNEQFF
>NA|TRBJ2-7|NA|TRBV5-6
TGTGCCATGGGCCACGGGCCGGGCTACGAGCAGTACTTC
CAMGHGPGYEQYF
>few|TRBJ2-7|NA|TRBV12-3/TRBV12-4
TGTGCCAGCAGGGGGGACACCTACGAGCAGTACTTC
CASRGDTYEQYF
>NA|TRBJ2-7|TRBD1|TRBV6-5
TGTGCCAGCAGTTACGGGACAGGGGTCGAGCAGTACTTC
CASSYGTGVEQYF
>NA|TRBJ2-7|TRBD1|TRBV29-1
TGCAGCGTTAAAGACAGGGAATCGGGCGAGCAGTACTTC
CSVKDRESGEQYF
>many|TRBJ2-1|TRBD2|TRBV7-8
TGTGCCAGCAGCAAGACTAGCAGAAATGAGCAGTTCTTC
CASSKTSRNEQFF
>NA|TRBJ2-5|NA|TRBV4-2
TGTGCCAGCAGCGAAACCTGGACTAACCAAGAGACCCAGTACTTC
CASSETWTNQETQYF
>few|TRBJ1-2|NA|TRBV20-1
TGCAGTGCTAGAGGCACAGCGAGAGGCTACACCTTC
CSARGTARGYTF